This record covers a single T cell receptor beta chain. Its antigen is unidentified. 13 Jbeta primers and 60 Vbeta primers were used for the PCR. As originally analysed: Roughly 10 million shared chains were among some 75 million unique TCR beta chains counted in a later analysis. TCRdb's table, derived via immunoSEQ multiplex PCR, lists solely in-frame clones and lacks some. For V, J and clone size, that table is used; D and trimming come from the DNA. In the table there are about 210,000 clones, approximately 90% of which are singletons. This record belongs to a study of cytomegalovirus exposure and HLA in healthy donors. Across the study: An earlier analysis identified 95 million to 120 million unique TCR beta sequences in 150 million to 200 million T cells. Overall study findings and caveats: One variant, a missense change in DCLRE1C, was linked in a later analysis to TCR beta V- and J-gene trimming.

Germline CDR1 SSHAT, CDR2 FNYEAQ (reference sequence). The CDR3 is 14 amino acids. Trimming took 4 bases from V and 5 from J, leaving 15 bases between them. The source material was PBMCs. The sequence was collected from a boy aged 2 to 10 in good health and CMV-seronegative. This chain connects TRBV7-7 to TRBJ2-7; a possible D gene is TRBD1 (6 bases). The DNA of the CDR3 is TGTGCCAGCAGCTGCGACAGGACGTTGAACGAGCAGTACTTC. Translation: CASSCDRTLNEQYF.